This TCR beta chain was retrieved from a study of cytomegalovirus exposure and HLA in healthy donors. Separate from the roughly 720-subject first cohort, the 120-subject validation cohort was the one that the donors belonged to. Produced via immunoSEQ multiplex PCR; TCRdb's table is partial and in-frame only. The profile shows about 140,000 clones, 70% to 90% of them singletons. The junction had 2 bases not matched to a gene; V was cut back by 4 bases and J by 5 bases. Germline V lookup: CDR1 WNHNN, CDR2 SYGVQD (reference sequence). This CDR3 is 13 amino acids long. Sample: PBMCs. The receptor's source is a woman between 18 and 29 years old in good health and CMV-seropositive. This chain uses TRBV10-1 with TRBJ2-1; 7 nucleotides agree with TRBD2. The CDR3 DNA reads TGCGCCAGCAGTGGGCTAGCGGACAATGAGCAGTTCTTC. Amino acid sequence: CASSGLADNEQFF.